Below, 2 T cell receptor beta chains from the same sample are listed, as sequenced in a study of human T cells and chemical hapten exposure. TCRdb fed the RACE reads into MiXCR, producing one record per CDR3 protein. The data hold roughly 180,000 distinct CDR3 sequences, with 14% observed a single time. Documented time point: patch test 1, 2 weeks after DPC sensitization. The treatment here: therapeutic diphenylcyclopropenone sensitization with weekly scalp DPC. The source was whole blood, collected in connection with sensitization to the hapten diphenylcyclopropenone (DPC). These receptors were taken from a woman aged 25 to 39 with alopecia areata. Some clones in this sample may be carry-over from other donors' samples.

This clonotype was seen a handful of times. This chain links TRBV5-6 with TRBJ2-1; perhaps TRBD2 as D (6 bases). This CDR3 is 15 amino acids long. V was pared by 3 bases and J by 1 base, with 11 bases between. Germline V gene lookup returns CDR1 SGHDT and CDR2 YYEEEE. The CDR3, as DNA: TGTGCCAGCAGCTACCTAGCGTCGTCCTACAATGAGCAGTTCTTC. Translating gives CASSYLASSYNEQFF.

In this sample, this clonotype turned up a few times. The rearrangement joins TRBV28 to TRBJ2-2; 8 bases are a match to TRBD2. The CDR3 is 16 residues long. In germline, CDR1 is MDHEN, CDR2 SYDVKM. Trimming removed 6 bases from V and 6 bases from J; junction bases left unmatched: 12. CDR3 residues: CASSSPGLDPPGELFF. DNA of the CDR3: TGTGCCAGCAGCTCACCGGGACTAGATCCCCCCGGGGAGCTGTTTTTT. Full variable domain (missing parts from reference TRBV28 and TRBJ2-2): DVKVTQSSRYLVKRTGEKVFLECVQDMDHENMFWYRQDPGLGLRLIYFSYDVKMKEKGDIPEGYSVSREKKERFSLILESASTNQTSMYLCASSSPGLDPPGELFFGEGSRLTVL.